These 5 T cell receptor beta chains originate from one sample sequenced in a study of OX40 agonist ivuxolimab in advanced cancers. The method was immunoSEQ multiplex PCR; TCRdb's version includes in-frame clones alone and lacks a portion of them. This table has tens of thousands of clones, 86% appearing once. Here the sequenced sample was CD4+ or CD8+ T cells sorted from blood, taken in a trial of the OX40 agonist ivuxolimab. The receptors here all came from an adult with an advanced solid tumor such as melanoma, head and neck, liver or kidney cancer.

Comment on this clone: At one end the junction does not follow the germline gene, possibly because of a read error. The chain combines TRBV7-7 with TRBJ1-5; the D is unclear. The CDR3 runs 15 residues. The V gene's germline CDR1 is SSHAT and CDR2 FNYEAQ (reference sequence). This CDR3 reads CASSSPGVSNQPQHF. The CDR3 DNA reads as TGTGCTAGCAGCTCCCCCGGGGTAAGCAATCAGCCCCAGCATTTT.

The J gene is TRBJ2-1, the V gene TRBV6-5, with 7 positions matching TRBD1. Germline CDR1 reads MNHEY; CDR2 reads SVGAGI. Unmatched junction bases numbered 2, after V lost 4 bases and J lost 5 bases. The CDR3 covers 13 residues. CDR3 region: CASSWDRNNEQFF. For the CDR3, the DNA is TGTGCCAGCAGTTGGGACAGAAACAATGAGCAGTTCTTC.

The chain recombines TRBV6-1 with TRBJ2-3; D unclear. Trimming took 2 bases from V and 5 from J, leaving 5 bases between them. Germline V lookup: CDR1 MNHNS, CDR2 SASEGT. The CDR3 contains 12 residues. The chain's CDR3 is CASSEWRDTQYF. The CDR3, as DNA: TGTGCCAGCAGTGAATGGCGAGATACGCAGTATTTT.

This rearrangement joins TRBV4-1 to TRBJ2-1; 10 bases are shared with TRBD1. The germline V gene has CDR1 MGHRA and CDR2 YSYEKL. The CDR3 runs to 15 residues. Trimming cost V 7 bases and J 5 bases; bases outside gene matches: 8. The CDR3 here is CASTPGQGGNNEQFF. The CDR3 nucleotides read TGCGCCAGCACCCCAGGACAGGGGGGGAACAATGAGCAGTTCTTC.

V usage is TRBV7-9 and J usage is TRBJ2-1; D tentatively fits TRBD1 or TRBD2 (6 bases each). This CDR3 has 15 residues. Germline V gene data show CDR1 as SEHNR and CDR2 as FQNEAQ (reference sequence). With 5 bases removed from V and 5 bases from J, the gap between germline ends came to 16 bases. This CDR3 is CASSLKGGGDNEQFF. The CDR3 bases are TGTGCCAGCAGCCTAAAGGGGGGAGGAGACAATGAGCAGTTCTTC.